The 2 T cell receptor beta chains below all came from one sample that was sequenced in a study of control samples from healthy donors and cancer patients. Some clones are missing from TCRdb's copy, which holds only in-frame ones; the method was immunoSEQ multiplex PCR. The sample contains some 130,000 clones, about 95% of which appear only once. The source material was blood. The receptors come from a man aged 25-45 years in good health.

The rearrangement uses TRBV28 and TRBJ1-2; D might be TRBD1 (6 bases). CDR1 is MDHEN and CDR2 is SYDVKM in the germline V gene. V lost 5 bases and J lost 7, with 20 bases in between. The CDR3 spans 15 residues. CDR3 sequence reads: CASSLTGRSLSGYTF. The CDR3 DNA follows: TGTGCCAGCAGTCTCACAGGGAGATCTCTGAGTGGCTACACCTTC.

The chain is built from TRBV7-9 and TRBJ1-3; D gene unclear. The CDR3 is 15 amino acids. In germline, CDR1 is SEHNR, CDR2 FQNEAQ (reference sequence). V was clipped by 5 bases and J by 0 bases, with 11 bases between them. CDR3 residues: CASSQVAASGNTIYF. The CDR3 DNA is TGTGCCAGCAGCCAAGTCGCAGCCTCTGGAAACACCATATATTTT.